Listed here is a single TCR beta chain. The sample belongs to a study of T-cell reconstitution after alpha-beta-depleted transplantation in children. The library targeted TCRbeta and was prepared with unique molecular identifiers. TCRdb processed the PCR reads anew with MiXCR; each CDR3 protein has one entry. The repertoire holds 260,000 or so distinct CDR3 sequences, around 13% seen once, with 2.6% in the top ten. V lost 5 bases to trimming and J lost 1 base; unmatched junction nucleotides: 11. The length of the CDR3 is 17 residues. The V gene's germline CDR1 is SGDLS and CDR2 YYNGEE. The rearrangement joins TRBV9 to TRBJ2-2; 7 bases are shared with TRBD2. The material sequenced was PBMCs from the stem cell graft donor, taken from the stem cell graft. This sequence was found in a human donor who donated a stem cell graft to a child with acute lymphoblastic leukemia. In DNA, the CDR3 is TGTGCCAGCAGGAGAGATGGGGGGGGACGGAACACCGGGGAGCTGTTTTTT. It yields the protein CASRRDGGGRNTGELFF.